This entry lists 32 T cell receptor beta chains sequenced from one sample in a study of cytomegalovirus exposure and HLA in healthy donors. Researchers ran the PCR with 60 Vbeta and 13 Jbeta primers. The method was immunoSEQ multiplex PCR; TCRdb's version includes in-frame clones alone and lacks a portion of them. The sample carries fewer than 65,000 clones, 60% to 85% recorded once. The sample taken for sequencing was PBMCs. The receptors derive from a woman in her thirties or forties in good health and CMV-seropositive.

The CDR3 region is CASSVVTGNTEAFF. In nucleotides, the CDR3 is TGTGCCAGCAGCGTAGTTACAGGGAACACTGAAGCTTTCTTT. The rearrangement uses TRBV9 and TRBJ1-1; a possible D gene is TRBD1 (5 bases). The CDR3 extends over 14 amino acids. Trimming left V 0 bases short and J 1 base short, with 7 bases between. Germline V gives CDR1 SGDLS, CDR2 YYNGEE.

CDR3 residues: CASSVLTLGNEQFF. CDR3 bases: TGTGCCAGCAGCGTTTTGACATTGGGTAATGAGCAGTTCTTC. The chain has TRBV9 and TRBJ2-1, with D uncertain. The CDR3 is made up of 14 amino acids. Germline CDR1 and CDR2: SGDLS and YYNGEE. Trimming took off 2 bases at V and 7 bases at J, with 13 bases between the two ends.

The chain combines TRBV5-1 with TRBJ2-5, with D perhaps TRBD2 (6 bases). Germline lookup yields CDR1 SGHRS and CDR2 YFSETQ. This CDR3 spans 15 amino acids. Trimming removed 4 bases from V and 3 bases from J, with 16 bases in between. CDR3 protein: CASSGLFWGEETQYF. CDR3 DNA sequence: TGCGCCAGCAGCGGTCTGTTCTGGGGGGAAGAGACCCAGTACTTC.

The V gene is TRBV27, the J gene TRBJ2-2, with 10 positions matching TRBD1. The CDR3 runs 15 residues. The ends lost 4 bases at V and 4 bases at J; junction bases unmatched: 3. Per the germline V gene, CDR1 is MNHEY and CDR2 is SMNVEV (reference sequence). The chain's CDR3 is CASSWDRGGTGELFF. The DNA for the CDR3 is TGTGCCAGCAGTTGGGACAGGGGTGGCACCGGGGAGCTGTTTTTT.

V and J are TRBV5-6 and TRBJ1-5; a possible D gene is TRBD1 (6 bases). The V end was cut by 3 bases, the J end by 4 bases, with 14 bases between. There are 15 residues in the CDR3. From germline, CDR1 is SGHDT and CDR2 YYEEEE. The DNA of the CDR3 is TGTGCCAGCAGCTCGATGACAGGTATTAATCAGCCCCAGCATTTT. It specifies CASSSMTGINQPQHF. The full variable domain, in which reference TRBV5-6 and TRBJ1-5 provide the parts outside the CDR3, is DAGVTQSPTHLIKTRGQQVTLRCSPKSGHDTVSWYQQALGQGPQFIFQYYEEEERQRGNFPDRFSGHQFPNYSSELNVNALLLGDSALYLCASSSMTGINQPQHFGDGTRLSIL.

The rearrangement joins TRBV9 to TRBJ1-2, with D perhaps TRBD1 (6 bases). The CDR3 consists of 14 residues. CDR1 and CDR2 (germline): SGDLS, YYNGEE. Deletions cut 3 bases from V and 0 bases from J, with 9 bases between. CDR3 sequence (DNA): TGTGCCAGCAGCGCACAGGGAGCTAACTATGGCTACACCTTC. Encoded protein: CASSAQGANYGYTF. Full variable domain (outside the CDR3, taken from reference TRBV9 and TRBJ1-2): DSGVTQTPKHLITATGQRVTLRCSPRSGDLSVYWYQQSLDQGLQFLIQYYNGEERAKGNILERFSAQQFPDLHSELNLSSLELGDSALYFCASSAQGANYGYTFGSGTRLTVV.

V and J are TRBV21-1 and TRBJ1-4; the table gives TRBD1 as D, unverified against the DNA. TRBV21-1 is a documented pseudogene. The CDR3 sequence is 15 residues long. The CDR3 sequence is CASSIWAGINEKLFF. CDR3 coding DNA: TGTGCCAGCAGCATCTGGGCAGGGATAAATGAAAAACTGTTTTTT.

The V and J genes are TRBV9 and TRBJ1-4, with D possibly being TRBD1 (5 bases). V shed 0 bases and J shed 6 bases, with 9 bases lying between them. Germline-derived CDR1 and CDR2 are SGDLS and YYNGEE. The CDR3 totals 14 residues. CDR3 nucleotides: TGTGCCAGCAGCGTAGAAAGGGGCGATGAAAAACTGTTTTTT. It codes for CASSVERGDEKLFF.

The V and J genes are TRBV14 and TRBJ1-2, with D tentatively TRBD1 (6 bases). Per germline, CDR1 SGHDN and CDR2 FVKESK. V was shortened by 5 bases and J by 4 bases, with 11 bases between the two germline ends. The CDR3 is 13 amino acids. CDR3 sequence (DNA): TGTGCCAGCAGCGTTGGACAGTTCTATGGCTACACCTTC. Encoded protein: CASSVGQFYGYTF.

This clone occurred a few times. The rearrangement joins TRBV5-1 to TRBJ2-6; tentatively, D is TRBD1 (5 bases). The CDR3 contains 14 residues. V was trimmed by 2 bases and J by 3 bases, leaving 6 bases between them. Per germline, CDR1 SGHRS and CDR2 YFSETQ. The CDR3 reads CASSFRVGANVLTF. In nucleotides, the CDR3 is TGCGCCAGCAGCTTCAGGGTTGGGGCCAACGTCCTGACTTTC.

CDR3 DNA: TGTGCCAGCTCACTTGTTCGGACAGAACTTTCGGCCCAGCATTTT. This translates into CASSLVRTELSAQHF. J is TRBJ1-5 and V is TRBV18, with TRBD1 as a possible D gene (6 bases). Germline values: CDR1 KGHSH, CDR2 LQKENI. The ends were cut back, 4 bases at V and 11 bases at J, with 21 bases in the middle. The CDR3 sequence is 15 residues long. The full variable domain, in which reference TRBV18 and TRBJ1-5 provide the parts outside the CDR3, is NAGVMQNPRHLVRRRGQEARLRCSPMKGHSHVYWYRQLPEEGLKFMVYLQKENIIDESGMPKERFSAEFPKEGPSILRIQQVVRGDSAAYFCASSLVRTELSAQHFGDGTRLSIL.

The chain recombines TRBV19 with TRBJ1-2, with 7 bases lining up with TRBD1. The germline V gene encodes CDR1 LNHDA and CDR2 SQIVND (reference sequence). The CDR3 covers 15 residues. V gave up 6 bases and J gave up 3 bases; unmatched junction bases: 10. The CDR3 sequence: CASRKSPGQHYGYTF. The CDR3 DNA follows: TGTGCCAGTAGGAAATCACCGGGACAGCACTATGGCTACACCTTC.

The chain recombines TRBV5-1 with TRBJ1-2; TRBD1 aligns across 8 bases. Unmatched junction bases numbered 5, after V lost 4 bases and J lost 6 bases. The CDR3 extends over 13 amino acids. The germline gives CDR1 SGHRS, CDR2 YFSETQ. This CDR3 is CASSQGQVDGYTF. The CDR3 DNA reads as TGCGCCAGCAGCCAGGGACAGGTGGATGGCTACACCTTC.

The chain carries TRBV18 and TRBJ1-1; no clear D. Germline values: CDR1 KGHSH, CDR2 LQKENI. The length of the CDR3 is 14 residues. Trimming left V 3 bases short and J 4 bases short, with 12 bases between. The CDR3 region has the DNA TGTGCCAGCTCACCCTCCACCACTGGCACTGAAGCTTTCTTT. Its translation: CASSPSTTGTEAFF.

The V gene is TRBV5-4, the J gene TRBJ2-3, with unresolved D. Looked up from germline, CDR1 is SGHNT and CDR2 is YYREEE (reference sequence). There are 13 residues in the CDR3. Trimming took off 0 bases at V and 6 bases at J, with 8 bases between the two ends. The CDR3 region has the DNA TGTGCCAGCAGCTTGGCTGGGCAGGATACGCAGTATTTT. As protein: CASSLAGQDTQYF.

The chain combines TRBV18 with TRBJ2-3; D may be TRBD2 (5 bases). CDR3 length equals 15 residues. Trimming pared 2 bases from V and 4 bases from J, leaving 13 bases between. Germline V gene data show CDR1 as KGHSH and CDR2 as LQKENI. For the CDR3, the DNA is TGTGCCAGCTCACCAAGCGAGGGCTTGGCAGATACGCAGTATTTT. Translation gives CASSPSEGLADTQYF.

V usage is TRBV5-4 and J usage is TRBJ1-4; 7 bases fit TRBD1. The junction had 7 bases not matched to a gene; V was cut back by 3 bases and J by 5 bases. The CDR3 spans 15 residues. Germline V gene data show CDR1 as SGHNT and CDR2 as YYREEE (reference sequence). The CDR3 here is CASSYMTGKNEKLFF. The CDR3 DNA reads TGTGCCAGCAGCTACATGACAGGGAAAAATGAAAAACTGTTTTTT. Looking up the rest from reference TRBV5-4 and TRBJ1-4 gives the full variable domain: ETGVTQSPTHLIKTRGQQVTLRCSSQSGHNTVSWYQQALGQGPQFIFQYYREEENGRGNFPPRFSGLQFPNYSSELNVNALELDDSALYLCASSYMTGKNEKLFFGSGTQLSVL.

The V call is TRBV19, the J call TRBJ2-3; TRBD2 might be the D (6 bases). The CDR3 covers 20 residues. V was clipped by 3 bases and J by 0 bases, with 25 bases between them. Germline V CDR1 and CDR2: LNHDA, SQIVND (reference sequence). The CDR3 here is CASSMIRAVSGDASTDTQYF. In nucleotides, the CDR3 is TGTGCCAGTAGTATGATTCGGGCGGTTAGCGGTGACGCTAGCACAGATACGCAGTATTTT.

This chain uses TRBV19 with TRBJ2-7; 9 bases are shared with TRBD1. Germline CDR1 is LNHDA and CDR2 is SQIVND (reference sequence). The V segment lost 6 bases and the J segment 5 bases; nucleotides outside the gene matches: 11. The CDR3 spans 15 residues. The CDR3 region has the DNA TGTGCCAGTAGAGAAGCCCGGGACAGGGCCCACGAGCAGTACTTC. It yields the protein CASREARDRAHEQYF.

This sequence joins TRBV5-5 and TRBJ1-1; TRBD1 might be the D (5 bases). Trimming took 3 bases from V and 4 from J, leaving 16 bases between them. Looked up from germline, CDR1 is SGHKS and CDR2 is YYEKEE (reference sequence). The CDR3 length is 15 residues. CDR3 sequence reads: CASSSGRGGFTEAFF. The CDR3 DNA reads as TGTGCCAGCAGCTCAGGACGGGGGGGTTTCACTGAAGCTTTCTTT.

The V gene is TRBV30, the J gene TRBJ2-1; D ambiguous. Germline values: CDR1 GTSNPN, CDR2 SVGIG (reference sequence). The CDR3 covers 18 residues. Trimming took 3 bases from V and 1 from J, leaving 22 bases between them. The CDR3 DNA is TGTGCCTGGAGAAGACACCTAAACTTCGTAAGGTCCTACAATGAGCAGTTCTTC. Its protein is CAWRRHLNFVRSYNEQFF.

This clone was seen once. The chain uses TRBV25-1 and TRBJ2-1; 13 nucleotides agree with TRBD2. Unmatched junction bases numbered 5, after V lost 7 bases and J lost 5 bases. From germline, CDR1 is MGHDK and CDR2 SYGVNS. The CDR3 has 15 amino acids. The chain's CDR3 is CASTETSGGNNEQFF. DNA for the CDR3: TGTGCCAGCACTGAGACTAGCGGGGGGAACAATGAGCAGTTCTTC.

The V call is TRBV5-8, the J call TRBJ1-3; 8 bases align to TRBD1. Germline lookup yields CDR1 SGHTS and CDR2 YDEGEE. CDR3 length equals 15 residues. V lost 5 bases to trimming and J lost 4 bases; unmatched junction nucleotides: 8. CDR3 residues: CASSFDRGGGNTIYF. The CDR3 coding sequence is TGTGCCAGCAGTTTCGACAGGGGCGGCGGAAACACCATATATTTT. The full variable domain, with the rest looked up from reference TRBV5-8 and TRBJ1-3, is EAGVTQSPTHLIKTRGQQATLRCSPISGHTSVYWYQQALGLGLQFLLWYDEGEERNRGNFPPRFSGRQFPNYSSELNVNALELEDSALYLCASSFDRGGGNTIYFGEGSWLTVV.

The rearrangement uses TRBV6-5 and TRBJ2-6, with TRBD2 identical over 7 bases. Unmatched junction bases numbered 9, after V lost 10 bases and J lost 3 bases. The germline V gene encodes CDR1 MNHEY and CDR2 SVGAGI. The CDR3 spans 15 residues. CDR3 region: CATGGGDGGANVLTF. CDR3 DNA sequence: TGTGCCACGGGGGGAGGGGACGGTGGGGCCAACGTCCTGACTTTC.

The CDR3 loop reads CASSEWGDYGYTF. DNA for the CDR3: TGTGCCAGCAGTGAATGGGGGGACTATGGCTACACCTTC. The chain recombines TRBV6-1 with TRBJ1-2, with a possible D match to TRBD1 (5 bases). Between the trimmed V and J ends, which lost 2 bases and 3 bases, there was a span of 7 bases. Germline assignment: CDR1 MNHNS and CDR2 SASEGT. This CDR3 contains 13 residues.

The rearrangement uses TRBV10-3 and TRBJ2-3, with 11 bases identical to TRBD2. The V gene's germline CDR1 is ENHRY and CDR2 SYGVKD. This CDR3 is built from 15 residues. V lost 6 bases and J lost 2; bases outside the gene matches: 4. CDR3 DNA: TGTGCCATCAGGAAGACTAGCGGGGTCACAGATACGCAGTATTTT. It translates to CAIRKTSGVTDTQYF.

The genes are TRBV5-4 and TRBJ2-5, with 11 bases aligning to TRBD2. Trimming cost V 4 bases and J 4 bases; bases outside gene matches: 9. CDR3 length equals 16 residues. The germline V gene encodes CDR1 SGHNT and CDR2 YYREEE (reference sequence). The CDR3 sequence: CASSGRLAGGGETQYF. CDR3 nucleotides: TGTGCCAGCAGCGGGCGCCTAGCGGGGGGAGGAGAGACCCAGTACTTC.

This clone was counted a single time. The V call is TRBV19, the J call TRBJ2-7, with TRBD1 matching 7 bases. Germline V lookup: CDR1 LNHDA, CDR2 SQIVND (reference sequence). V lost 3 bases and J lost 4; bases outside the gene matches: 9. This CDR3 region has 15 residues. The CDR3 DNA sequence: TGTGCCAGTAGTATCTCCTCGGGGACAGTTTACGAGCAGTACTTC. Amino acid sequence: CASSISSGTVYEQYF.

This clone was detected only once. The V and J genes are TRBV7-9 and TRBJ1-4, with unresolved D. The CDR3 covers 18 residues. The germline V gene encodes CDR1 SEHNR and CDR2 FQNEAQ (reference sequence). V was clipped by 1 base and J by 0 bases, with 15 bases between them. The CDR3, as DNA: TGTGCCAGCAGCTTAGGGTCGATCTCGGGAGCAACTAATGAAAAACTGTTTTTT. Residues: CASSLGSISGATNEKLFF. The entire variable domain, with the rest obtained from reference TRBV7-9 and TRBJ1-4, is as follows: DTGVSQNPRHKITKRGQNVTFRCDPISEHNRLYWYRQTLGQGPEFLTYFQNEAQLEKSRLLSDRFSAERPKGSFSTLEIQRTEQGDSAMYLCASSLGSISGATNEKLFFGSGTQLSVL.

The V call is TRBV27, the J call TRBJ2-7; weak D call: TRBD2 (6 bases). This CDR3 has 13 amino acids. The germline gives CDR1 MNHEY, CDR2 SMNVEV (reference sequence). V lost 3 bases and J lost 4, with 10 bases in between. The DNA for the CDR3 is TGTGCCAGCAGTTTGCGGGGCGCATACGAGCAGTACTTC. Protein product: CASSLRGAYEQYF.

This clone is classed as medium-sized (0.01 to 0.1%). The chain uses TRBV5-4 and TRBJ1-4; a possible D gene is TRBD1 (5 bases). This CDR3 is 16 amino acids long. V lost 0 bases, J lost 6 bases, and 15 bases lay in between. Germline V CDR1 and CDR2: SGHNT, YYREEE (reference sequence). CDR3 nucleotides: TGTGCCAGCAGCTTGGGCCTGGGGGGGATAGATGAAAAACTGTTTTTT. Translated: CASSLGLGGIDEKLFF.

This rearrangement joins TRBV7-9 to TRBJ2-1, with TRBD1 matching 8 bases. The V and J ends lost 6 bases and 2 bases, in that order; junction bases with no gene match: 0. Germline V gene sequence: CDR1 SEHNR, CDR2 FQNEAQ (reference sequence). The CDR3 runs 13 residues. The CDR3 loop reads CASRDRAYNEQFF. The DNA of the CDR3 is TGTGCCAGCAGGGACAGGGCCTACAATGAGCAGTTCTTC.